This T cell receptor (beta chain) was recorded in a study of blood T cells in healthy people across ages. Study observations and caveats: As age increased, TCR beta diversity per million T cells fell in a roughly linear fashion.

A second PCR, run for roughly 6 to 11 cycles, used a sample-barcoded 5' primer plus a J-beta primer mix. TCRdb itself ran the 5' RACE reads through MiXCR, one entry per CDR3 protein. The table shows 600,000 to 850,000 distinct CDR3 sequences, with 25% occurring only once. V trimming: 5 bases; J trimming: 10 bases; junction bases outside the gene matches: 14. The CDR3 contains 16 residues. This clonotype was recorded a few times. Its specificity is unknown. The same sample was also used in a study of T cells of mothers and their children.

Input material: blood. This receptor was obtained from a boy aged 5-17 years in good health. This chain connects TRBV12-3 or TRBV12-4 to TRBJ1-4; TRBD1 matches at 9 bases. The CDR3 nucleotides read TGTGCCAGCAGTGTCCAACAGGGGGCCGGAGGTGGAAAACTGTTTTTT. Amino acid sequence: CASSVQQGAGGGKLFF.